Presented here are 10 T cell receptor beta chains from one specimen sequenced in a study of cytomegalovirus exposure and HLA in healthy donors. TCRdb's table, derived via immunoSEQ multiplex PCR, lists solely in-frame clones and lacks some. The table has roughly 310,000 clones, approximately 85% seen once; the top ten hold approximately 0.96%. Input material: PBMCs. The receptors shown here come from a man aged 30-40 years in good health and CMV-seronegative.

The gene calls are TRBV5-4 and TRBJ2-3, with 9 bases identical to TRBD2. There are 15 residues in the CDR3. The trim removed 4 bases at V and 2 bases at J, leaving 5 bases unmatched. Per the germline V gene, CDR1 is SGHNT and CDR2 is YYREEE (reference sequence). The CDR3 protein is CASSPGLAVTDTQYF. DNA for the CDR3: TGTGCCAGCAGCCCGGGACTAGCAGTCACAGATACGCAGTATTTT.

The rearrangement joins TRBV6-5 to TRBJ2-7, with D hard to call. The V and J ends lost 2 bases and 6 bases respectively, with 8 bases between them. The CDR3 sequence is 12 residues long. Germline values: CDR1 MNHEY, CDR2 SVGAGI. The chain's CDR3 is CASSYVSGEQYF. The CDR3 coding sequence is TGTGCCAGCAGTTACGTGTCGGGCGAGCAGTACTTC.

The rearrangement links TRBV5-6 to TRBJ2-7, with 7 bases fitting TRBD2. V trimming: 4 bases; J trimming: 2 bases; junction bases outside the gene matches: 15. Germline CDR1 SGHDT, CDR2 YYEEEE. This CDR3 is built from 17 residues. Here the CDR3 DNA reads TGTGCCAGCAGCCCGAGCGGGGAGCGATCTAAGACCTACGAGCAGTACTTC. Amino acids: CASSPSGERSKTYEQYF. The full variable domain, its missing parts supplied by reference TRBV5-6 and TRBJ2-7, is DAGVTQSPTHLIKTRGQQVTLRCSPKSGHDTVSWYQQALGQGPQFIFQYYEEEERQRGNFPDRFSGHQFPNYSSELNVNALLLGDSALYLCASSPSGERSKTYEQYFGPGTRLTVT.

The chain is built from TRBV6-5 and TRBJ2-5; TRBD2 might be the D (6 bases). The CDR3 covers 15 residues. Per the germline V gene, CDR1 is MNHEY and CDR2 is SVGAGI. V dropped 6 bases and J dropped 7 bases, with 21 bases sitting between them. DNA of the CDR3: TGTGCCAGCAGCTTAGTCCGGGGAGCCGGGGGGACCCAGTACTTC. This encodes CASSLVRGAGGTQYF.

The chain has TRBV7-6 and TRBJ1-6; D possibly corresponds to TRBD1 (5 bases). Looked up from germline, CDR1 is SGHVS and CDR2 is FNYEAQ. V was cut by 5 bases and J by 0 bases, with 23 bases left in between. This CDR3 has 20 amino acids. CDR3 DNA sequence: TGTGCCAGCAGCCTAGGGGTGCAGAACCTAGACAGCTCCTATAATTCACCCCTCCACTTT. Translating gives CASSLGVQNLDSSYNSPLHF.

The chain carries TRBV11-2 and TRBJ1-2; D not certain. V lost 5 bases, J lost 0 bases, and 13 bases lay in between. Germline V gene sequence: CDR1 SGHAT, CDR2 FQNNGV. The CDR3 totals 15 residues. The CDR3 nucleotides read TGTGCCAGCAGCCGTTACAGATCTACTAACTATGGCTACACCTTC. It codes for CASSRYRSTNYGYTF.

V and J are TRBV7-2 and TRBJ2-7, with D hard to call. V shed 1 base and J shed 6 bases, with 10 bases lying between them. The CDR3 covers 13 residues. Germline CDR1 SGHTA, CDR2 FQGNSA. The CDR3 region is CASSLDSFAEQYF. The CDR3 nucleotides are TGTGCCAGCAGCTTAGACAGCTTTGCCGAGCAGTACTTC.

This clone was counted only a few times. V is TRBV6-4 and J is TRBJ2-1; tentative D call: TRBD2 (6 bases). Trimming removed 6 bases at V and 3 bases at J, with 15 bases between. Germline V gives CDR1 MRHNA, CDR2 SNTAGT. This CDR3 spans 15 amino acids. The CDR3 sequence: CASSNAPGDYNEQFF. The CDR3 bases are TGTGCCAGCAGCAACGCCCCGGGGGACTACAATGAGCAGTTCTTC.

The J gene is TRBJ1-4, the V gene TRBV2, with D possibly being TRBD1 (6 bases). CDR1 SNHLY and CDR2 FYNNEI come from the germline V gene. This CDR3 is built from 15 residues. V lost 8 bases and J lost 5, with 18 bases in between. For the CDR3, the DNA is TGTGCCAGCCTAAGAAACAGGGCTTTAAATGAAAAACTGTTTTTT. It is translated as CASLRNRALNEKLFF.

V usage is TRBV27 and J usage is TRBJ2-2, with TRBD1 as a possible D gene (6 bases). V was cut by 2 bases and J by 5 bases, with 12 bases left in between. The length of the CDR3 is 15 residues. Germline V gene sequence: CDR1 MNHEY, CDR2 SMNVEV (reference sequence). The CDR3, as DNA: TGTGCCAGCAGTTTACGTGGGGGCAGGACCGGGGAGCTGTTTTTT. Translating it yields CASSLRGGRTGELFF.